In its sample, the clone carrying this TCR beta chain was seen many times. The CDR3 sequence is 13 residues long. The germline V gene encodes CDR1 SQVTM and CDR2 ANQGSEA. Trimming shortened V by 4 bases and J by 2 bases, and 11 bases separated the two germline ends. This sample was taken from a study of human T cells and chemical hapten exposure. As to time point: pre-sensitization, week 0. Documented treatment: therapeutic diphenylcyclopropenone sensitization with weekly scalp DPC. TCRdb re-analysed the RACE reads in MiXCR, keeping a single row per CDR3 protein. This sample yields roughly 81,000 distinct CDR3 sequences, of which around 8.8% are seen a single time; about 2.5% belongs to the top ten.

The sequencing used whole blood, collected in connection with sensitization to the hapten diphenylcyclopropenone (DPC). The sequence came from a man in his forties with alopecia areata. Some clones in this sample may be carry-over from other donors' samples. The rearrangement joins TRBV29-1 to TRBJ1-2, with D tentatively TRBD1 (6 bases). The CDR3 region has the DNA TGCAGCGTTGCACAGGGTCCCAACTATGGCTACACCTTC. Its translation: CSVAQGPNYGYTF.